One and the same sample provided the 20 T cell receptor beta chains below, sequenced in a study of T cells in tumors after PD-1 blockade. Sequencing used immunoSEQ multiplex PCR; TCRdb keeps in-frame clones, though not all of them. Of around 25,000 clones in the sample, about 84% were seen once. Here the sequenced sample was PBMCs, taken after anti-PD-1 treatment. The receptors were gathered from a human donor with basal cell carcinoma.

The chain links TRBV6-5 to TRBJ1-3; TRBD1 aligns across 8 bases. The CDR3 has 15 amino acids. In germline, CDR1 is MNHEY, CDR2 SVGAGI. V lost 6 bases to trimming and J lost 4 bases; unmatched junction nucleotides: 8. DNA for the CDR3: TGTGCCAGCAGCTCTATACGGACAGGGGGAAACACCATATATTTT. It translates to CASSSIRTGGNTIYF.

V and J are TRBV3-1 (or the pseudogene TRBV3-2) and TRBJ2-1, with TRBD2 identical over 9 bases. The CDR3 runs to 16 residues. V lost 0 bases to trimming and J lost 4 bases; unmatched junction nucleotides: 4. Germline CDR1 LGHDT, CDR2 YNNKEL (reference sequence). CDR3 loop: CASSQDVLAGYNEQFF. The CDR3 nucleotides are TGTGCCAGCAGCCAAGATGTGCTAGCGGGGTACAATGAGCAGTTCTTC.

This clone was counted only a few times. J is TRBJ1-6 and V is TRBV5-1; 7 bases align to TRBD1. V lost 0 bases, J lost 5 bases, and 5 bases stayed unmatched. Germline V gives CDR1 SGHRS, CDR2 YFSETQ. This CDR3 has 16 residues. For the CDR3, the DNA is TGCGCCAGCAGCTTGGCGAGGGACAGAAATAATTCACCCCTCCACTTT. Translating gives CASSLARDRNNSPLHF.

J is TRBJ1-6 and V is TRBV5-1, with D possibly matching TRBD1 (6 bases). The CDR3 has 15 amino acids. CDR1 and CDR2 from the germline V gene are SGHRS and YFSETQ. The V end lost 5 bases, the J end lost 7 bases, and 16 bases lay between the germline ends. The CDR3 DNA is TGCGCCAGCAGGCCCGCTGCGGGGGCGAATTCACCCCTCCACTTT. As protein: CASRPAAGANSPLHF.

The chain joins TRBV19 to TRBJ1-2, with a possible D match to TRBD1 (5 bases). Germline V CDR1 and CDR2: LNHDA, SQIVND (reference sequence). This CDR3 comprises 15 residues. V was cut by 8 bases and J by 0 bases, with 16 bases left in between. The CDR3 coding sequence is TGTGCCAGTGTGAGGGACCAAAAAGCTAACTATGGCTACACCTTC. Translated, it gives CASVRDQKANYGYTF.

This clone appeared once. The genes are TRBV18 and TRBJ1-1; TRBD1 matches at 9 bases. V lost 0 bases to trimming and J lost 4 bases; unmatched junction nucleotides: 15. CDR3 length: 19 residues. The germline gives CDR1 KGHSH, CDR2 LQKENI. The CDR3 bases are TGTGCCAGCTCACCACCACCGGGACAGGGAACGGTTCAAAGCACTGAAGCTTTCTTT. It yields the protein CASSPPPGQGTVQSTEAFF.

The rearrangement uses TRBV29-1 and TRBJ2-5; no clear D gene. V dropped 4 bases and J dropped 0 bases, with 6 bases sitting between them. CDR3 length: 12 amino acids. CDR1 and CDR2 from the germline V gene are SQVTM and ANQGSEA. CDR3 region: CSVGANQETQYF. The CDR3, as DNA: TGCAGCGTTGGAGCGAACCAAGAGACCCAGTACTTC. Full variable domain (rest looked up from reference TRBV29-1 and TRBJ2-5): SAVISQKPSRDICQRGTSLTIQCQVDSQVTMMFWYRQQPGQSLTLIATANQGSEATYESGFVIDKFPISRPNLTFSTLTVSNMSPEDSSIYLCSVGANQETQYFGPGTRLLVL.

The J gene is TRBJ2-3, the V gene TRBV4-2; the match to TRBD2 covers 11 bases. The CDR3 covers 17 residues. CDR1 is LGHNA, CDR2 YNFKEQ, per germline. With 5 bases clipped from V and 0 bases from J, the junction kept 7 bases outside the gene matches. The CDR3 bases are TGTGCCAGCAGCGGAACGACTAGCGGGGTTAGCACAGATACGCAGTATTTT. It is translated as CASSGTTSGVSTDTQYF.

V gene TRBV13 combines with J gene TRBJ2-1; 9 bases line up with TRBD2. Germline V gives CDR1 PRHDT, CDR2 FYEKMQ (reference sequence). This CDR3 comprises 18 residues. V trimming: 5 bases; J trimming: 2 bases; junction bases outside the gene matches: 13. The CDR3 coding sequence is TGTGCCAGCAGCCAAAGGGGTAGCGGGGGTTTTACCTACAATGAGCAGTTCTTC. Translation gives CASSQRGSGGFTYNEQFF.

The rearrangement links TRBV6-2 or TRBV6-3 to TRBJ2-7; tentatively, D is TRBD1 or TRBD2 (6 bases each). Trimming left V 2 bases short and J 3 bases short, with 14 bases between. The CDR3 has 15 residues. Per the germline V gene, CDR1 is MNHEY and CDR2 is SVGEGT. CDR3: CASSYRGMGGYEQYF. CDR3 sequence (DNA): TGTGCCAGCAGTTACAGGGGGATGGGGGGCTACGAGCAGTACTTC.

The rearrangement uses TRBV5-1 and TRBJ1-4; D not resolved. The V gene lost 5 bases and the J gene lost 4 bases, with 12 bases spanning the gap. The CDR3 covers 14 residues. Germline CDR1 and CDR2: SGHRS and YFSETQ. For the CDR3, the DNA is TGCGCCAGCAGTCCGGCACGGAATAATGAAAAACTGTTTTTT. It specifies CASSPARNNEKLFF. Full variable domain (rest looked up from reference TRBV5-1 and TRBJ1-4): KAGVTQTPRYLIKTRGQQVTLSCSPISGHRSVSWYQQTPGQGLQFLFEYFSETQRNKGNFPGRFSGRQFSNSRSEMNVSTLELGDSALYLCASSPARNNEKLFFGSGTQLSVL.

The rearrangement uses TRBV19 and TRBJ1-3; no firm D call. Germline CDR1 LNHDA, CDR2 SQIVND (reference sequence). CDR3 length equals 14 residues. V was trimmed by 4 bases and J by 2 bases, leaving 9 bases between them. CDR3 protein: CASSKGPAGNTIYF. As DNA, the CDR3 is TGTGCCAGTAGTAAAGGACCCGCTGGAAACACCATATATTTT.

V usage is TRBV7-6 and J usage is TRBJ2-1; D possibly matches TRBD1 or TRBD2 (5 bases each). The CDR3 loop spans 19 amino acids. V shed 1 base and J shed 6 bases, with 25 bases lying between them. CDR1 is SGHVS and CDR2 is FNYEAQ in the germline V gene. CDR3 loop: CASSLDPGTSDPSSNEQFF. The CDR3 DNA sequence: TGTGCCAGCAGCTTAGATCCCGGGACCTCGGACCCATCTAGCAATGAGCAGTTCTTC.

The J gene is TRBJ2-1, the V gene TRBV14; 10 bases map to TRBD2. CDR1 and CDR2 (germline): SGHDN, FVKESK. The CDR3 is 17 amino acids. The trim removed 4 bases at V and 3 bases at J, leaving 9 bases unmatched. Here the CDR3 reads CASSPRRASGGYNEQFF. CDR3 DNA: TGTGCCAGCAGCCCCCGTCGAGCTAGCGGGGGCTACAATGAGCAGTTCTTC.

The rearrangement links TRBV6-5 to TRBJ1-1; a possible D gene is TRBD1 (6 bases). Germline assignment: CDR1 MNHEY and CDR2 SVGAGI. The length of the CDR3 is 13 residues. Trimming took off 6 bases at V and 5 bases at J, with 13 bases between the two ends. The DNA of the CDR3 is TGTGCCAGCAGGACCCAACAGGGAACTGAAGCTTTCTTT. This translates into CASRTQQGTEAFF.

The J gene is TRBJ1-2, the V gene TRBV5-4; 8 bases agree with TRBD1. Trimming at V came to 5 bases and at J to 2 bases, leaving 5 bases not matched to a gene. This CDR3 comprises 14 residues. Germline V lookup: CDR1 SGHNT, CDR2 YYREEE (reference sequence). CDR3 bases: TGTGCCAGCAGTTGGAGGACAGGGAACTATGGCTACACCTTC. Translation gives CASSWRTGNYGYTF.

This chain links TRBV5-1 with TRBJ1-1; D gene uncertain. The CDR3 runs to 14 residues. Trimming shortened V by 0 bases and J by 1 base, and 7 bases separated the two germline ends. Germline V lookup: CDR1 SGHRS, CDR2 YFSETQ. CDR3 bases: TGCGCCAGCAGCTTGGTCTCGACGAACACTGAAGCTTTCTTT. Translation gives CASSLVSTNTEAFF.

The genes are TRBV6-1 and TRBJ1-2; D uncertain. Trimming stripped 3 bases from V and 5 bases from J, with 4 bases between. The CDR3 is 11 residues long. Per germline, CDR1 MNHNS and CDR2 SASEGT. The chain's CDR3 is CASSDWYGYTF. As DNA, the CDR3 is TGTGCCAGCAGTGATTGGTATGGCTACACCTTC.

The count of this clone is one. The chain joins TRBV3-1 (or the pseudogene TRBV3-2) to TRBJ2-3; possible D gene TRBD2, 6 bases. Trimming removed 4 bases at V and 4 bases at J, with 15 bases between. The CDR3 covers 15 residues. Per germline, CDR1 LGHDT and CDR2 YNNKEL (reference sequence). The CDR3, as DNA: TGTGCCAGCAGCCTCCCACGGGGCGGGGCAGATACGCAGTATTTT. Protein sequence: CASSLPRGGADTQYF.

V usage is TRBV7-3 and J usage is TRBJ2-1; the match to TRBD1 covers 9 bases. Germline V gene sequence: CDR1 SGHTA, CDR2 FQGTGA. This CDR3 has 15 residues. J gave up 8 bases and V 4 bases, and 9 bases lay outside the gene matches. For the CDR3, the DNA is TGTGCCAGCAGCTCGACCGGGACAGGGTTCCATGAGCAGTTCTTC. Its protein is CASSSTGTGFHEQFF.